The following is a TCR beta chain sequence with its context. These data come from a study of blood T cells in healthy people across ages. About the research overall: About one barcoded beta molecule per two T cells was the capture yield of template switching.

Next came a second PCR, run for about 7 to 12 cycles, which used a sample-barcoded 5' primer along with a J-beta primer mix. Each of the cDNA molecules was tagged by a template-switch adaptor with 12 random nucleotides. TCRdb itself ran the 5' RACE reads through MiXCR, one entry per CDR3 protein. Of roughly 2 million distinct CDR3 sequences listed, around 48% were seen once; the top ten hold 2.1%. V dropped 5 bases and J dropped 11 bases, with 13 bases sitting between them. From germline, CDR1 is SQVTM and CDR2 ANQGSEA. CDR3 length: 11 residues. The clonotype was recovered from a woman between 35 and 50 years old in good health. The genes are TRBV29-1 and TRBJ2-4; D is ambiguous. Sample: blood. CDR3 protein: CSVWRHPFQYF. CDR3 coding DNA: TGCAGCGTTTGGAGACACCCTTTTCAGTACTTC.